This T cell receptor beta chain was captured in a study of blood T cell repertoires in COVID-19. The CDR3 has 12 amino acids. The germline V gene has CDR1 MNHEY and CDR2 SVGEGT. V was trimmed by 2 bases and J by 7 bases, leaving 8 bases between them. Sequenced by immunoSEQ multiplex PCR; TCRdb stores in-frame clones only, minus some. The sample yields about 270,000 clones, 88% seen once. The source of this sequence is a woman aged 45-59 years who had recovered from COVID-19. V and J are TRBV6-2 or TRBV6-3 and TRBJ1-1, with D perhaps TRBD1 (6 bases). The sample was PBMCs or T cells enriched from blood (not recorded which). In DNA form, the CDR3 reads TGTGCCAGCAGTTACCCGGACAGTGAAGCTTTCTTT. Encoded protein: CASSYPDSEAFF.